This T cell receptor beta chain comes out of a study of blood T cell repertoires in COVID-19 (dated by TCRdb to the early 2020s). Concerning the study at large: Samples from collaborators originated in the United States, Italy and Spain and spanned both the acute and convalescent phases of COVID-19. The dataset comprised deeply sampled blood TCRbeta repertoires from subjects exposed to, actively infected with, or recovered from COVID-19. The repertoires were released in a freely available public database meant as a resource for research on the immune response to SARS-CoV-2. A de-identified subject ID, COVID-19 status, age in years and sex were almost always included in the sample metadata. The samples were drawn from the first 160 participants of the ongoing ImmuneRACE study and from some 1,300 subjects provided by 6 global collaborators. The prospective study material was composed of cDNA or gDNA derived from T cells, B-cell-depleted T cells, or PBMCs. Where available, HLA class I and class II types were taken from metadata supplied by the sample provider and were not determined by assay-based typing.

CDR1 and CDR2 are read off the germline V gene as SGHTS and YDEGEE. There are 15 amino acids in the CDR3, from cysteine to phenylalanine inclusive. Only CDR3 DNA remains: 45 bases, in frame from the first base. Here V drops 0 bases and J drops 10 bases, and the junction holds 8 bases not matched to any gene. Findings and caveats that apply to the study as a whole: The quantity of clinical and demographic metadata differed by source and by participant and was supplied without curation.

The immunoSEQ Assay, a bias-controlled multiplex PCR, was used to amplify TCRbeta CDR3 regions from genomic DNA. Per the authors' processing: Within the assay, amplification of reference gene primers was used to estimate how many nucleated cells each sample contained. To quantify the absolute abundance of each unique TCRbeta CDR3 rearrangement, sequence reads were collapsed and filtered. For each sample, productive Simpson clonality was calculated as the square root of Simpson's diversity index across productive rearrangements. TCRdb holds this immuneACCESS table with in-frame rearrangements only. Some clones are missing; in checked studies, unresolved V genes explain under half, and the rest has no known cause. The V and J calls and clone size are taken from that table; D and trimming were inferred from the DNA. Within this sample are some 110,000 clones, with approximately 86% of them counted one time only. Together, the top ten hold around 7.7% of the sample.

Each collaborating institution followed its own protocols to collect whole blood in K2EDTA tubes. Collaborator samples were shipped for TCRbeta analysis as frozen whole blood, isolated PBMCs, or DNA extracted from either sample type. Turning to this clone: No cognate antigen has been identified for it. Per-base quality was not reported, and no clone a single base away is much larger than it.

This receptor was obtained from a human donor in a cohort sampled during active COVID-19. Sequencing was carried out using peripheral blood. The chain is assembled from TRBV5-8 and TRBJ2-1; 9 junctional bases match TRBD2. The nucleotide sequence reads as follows: TGTGCCAGCAGCTTGGGACTAGCGGCAGGTAGAGAGCAGTTCTTC. This gives the protein CASSLGLAAGREQFF.